The TCR beta chain under discussion was sequenced for a study of CD8+ T cells in alopecia areata. Overall study results and limits: Clonality was higher in lesional than normal scalp, especially in alopecia totalis/universalis. Mice showed clearer TCR sharing than patients did, a gap that was possibly HLA-related. Scalp sequencing captures resident alphabeta T cells of normal skin too.

In each case, RNA was isolated and then reverse transcribed into cDNA as the sequencing template. This table comes from immunoSEQ multiplex PCR, and its TCRdb copy is limited to in-frame clones, with some not included. This sample carries around 50,000 clones, 95% to 97% of them seen once, and the ten largest clones take roughly 24%. Peripheral blood and lesional scalp punch biopsies came from alopecia areata patients. Notes on this clone: Its antigen remains unknown.

This sequence originates from a human donor with alopecia areata. The specimen was CD8+ T cells sorted from blood, collected at week 0.

CDR3 coding DNA: TGTGCCAGTAGTATCGGGGGCGGGGAGCTGTTTTTT. It is translated as CASSIGGGELFF. V usage is TRBV19 and J usage is TRBJ2-2; maybe TRBD2 (6 bases). Germline CDR1 reads LNHDA; CDR2 reads SQIVND (reference sequence). This CDR3 comprises 12 residues. Trimming took off 3 bases at V and 7 bases at J, with 6 bases between the two ends.